This is a list of T cell receptor beta chains from one sample in a study of CD4+ T cells in melanoma. Produced via immunoSEQ multiplex PCR; TCRdb's table is partial and in-frame only. The sample yields about 4,800 clones, around three fifths seen once. Sample: cells from a culture (not recorded whether cultured in vitro). These receptors were taken from a human donor with melanoma. CDR3s include the opening cysteine and the closing phenylalanine or tryptophan. Fields, in order: J gene, D gene, V gene, clone size, CDR3 DNA, CDR3 protein. D genes are given only for firm matches. Rows may omit the clone size; those that give it use once, few, many or a size class.

TRBJ2-7 . TRBV19 . TGTGCCAGTAGTATCTCTTTGCACACGGCCGAGCAGTACTTC CASSISLHTAEQYF
TRBJ2-7 . TRBV10-1 . TGCGCCAGCAGTGAAGGGTCTATAGTTCAGTACTTC CASSEGSIVQYF
TRBJ2-5 . TRBV5-5 . TGTGCCAGCAGCTTTTGGGGCGGGGTCCAAGAGACCCAGTACTTC CASSFWGGVQETQYF
TRBJ1-2 . TRBV27 few TGTGCCAGCAGTTTATCTTACAGCGGAAACTATGGCTACACCTTC CASSLSYSGNYGYTF
TRBJ2-7 TRBD1 TRBV5-6 once TGTGCCAGCAGCTTAAGACAGGGGGATGACGAGCAGTACTTC CASSLRQGDDEQYF
TRBJ2-7 . TRBV5-1 . TGCGCCAGCAGCCTGGGGGGAGGCCACTACGAGCAGTACTTC CASSLGGGHYEQYF
TRBJ2-3 . TRBV7-2 . TGTGCCAGCAGCTTAGGTGCTATACACACAGATACGCAGTATTTT CASSLGAIHTDTQYF
TRBJ2-1 TRBD2 TRBV7-9 . TGTGCCAGCAGCTCTAGCGGACCAACCTACAATGAGCAGTTCTTC CASSSSGPTYNEQFF
TRBJ2-5 TRBD1 TRBV11-2 . TGTGCCAGCAGCTCCCGGGACAGGGGCCGTTTGGAGACCCAGTACTTC CASSSRDRGRLETQYF
TRBJ2-2 . TRBV6-6 . TGTGCCAGCAGTTACCCGACGACAGGAAACACCGGGGAGCTGTTTTTT CASSYPTTGNTGELFF
TRBJ2-7 . TRBV9 . TGTGCCAGCAGCCCCCAACCAGGCAACTACGAGCAGTACTTC CASSPQPGNYEQYF
TRBJ1-5 . TRBV7-9 few TGTGCCAGCAGCCCCCCCGGGGGCAATCAGCCCCAGCATTTT CASSPPGGNQPQHF
TRBJ2-5 TRBD1 TRBV5-4 medium-sized TGTGCCAGCAGCTTGAAAGGACAGGGGAGAGGGGAGACCCAGTACTTC CASSLKGQGRGETQYF
TRBJ1-3 TRBD1 TRBV5-1 . TGCGCCAGCAGCCCCCGGGACAGGGCTGGAAACACCATATATTTT CASSPRDRAGNTIYF
TRBJ2-1 TRBD2 TRBV6-6 medium-sized TGTGCCAGCGCGGCTAGCGGGGATTTGGGGCAGTTCTTC CASAASGDLGQFF
TRBJ1-2 . TRBV6-5 medium-sized TGTGCCAGCAGTCGGGACTTCTATGGCTACACCTTC CASSRDFYGYTF
TRBJ2-7 . TRBV14 few TGTGCCAGCAGCATATCACCAAAAAGTGAGCAGTACTTC CASSISPKSEQYF
TRBJ1-1 . TRBV5-1 . TGCGCCAGCAGCTTGGTGGGGGGGGACACTGAAGCTTTCTTT CASSLVGGDTEAFF
TRBJ1-2 . TRBV7-8 . TGTGCCAGCAGCTTTTTGGCTAACTATGGCTACACCTTC CASSFLANYGYTF
TRBJ2-7 . TRBV4-1 . TGCGCCAGCAGCCAAGATCGGAAAGGGGGATTCTACGAGCAGTACTTC CASSQDRKGGFYEQYF
TRBJ1-1 TRBD1 TRBV23-1 once TGCGCCAGCAGTCAATTACCGCGACATCCGTGGGACAGAGCTTTCTTT CASSQLPRHPWDRAFF
TRBJ2-3 TRBD2 TRBV14 . TGTGCCAGCAGCTTAGCGGGAGGGGCAGATACGCAGTATTTT CASSLAGGADTQYF
TRBJ2-7 TRBD1 TRBV6-5 . TGTGCCAGCAGTCAACAGGGGGCGTTTACCTACGAGCAGTACTTC CASSQQGAFTYEQYF
TRBJ1-2 . TRBV6-5 few TGTGCCAGCACTAAGGGGCGGTCGGGCTACACCTTC CASTKGRSGYTF
TRBJ2-3 . TRBV7-2 . TGTGCCAGCAGCTTAGCCCAGGGGTGGACAGATACGCAGTATTTT CASSLAQGWTDTQYF
TRBJ1-2 . TRBV25-1 . TGTGCCAGCAGTGAATATACGATAGGCTACACCTTC CASSEYTIGYTF
TRBJ1-4 . TRBV3-1/TRBV3-2 . TGTGCCAGCAGCCAAGCTGCAACTAATGAAAAACTGTTTTTT CASSQAATNEKLFF
TRBJ2-3 . TRBV28 few TGTGCCAGCACTCTGGGGGGGACAATTGACACAGATACGCAGTATTTT CASTLGGTIDTDTQYF
TRBJ2-2 TRBD1 TRBV7-3 . TGTGCCAGCAGCCCAAGGACAGGGCGGGGCACCGGGGAGCTGTTTTTT CASSPRTGRGTGELFF
TRBJ1-5 . TRBV5-6 . TGTGCCAGCAGCTTGGGGGGGGCGTATAGCAATCAGCCCCAGCATTTT CASSLGGAYSNQPQHF
TRBJ2-2 . TRBV5-4 once TGTGCCAGCAGCCCCGACAGTCGCGCGAACACCGGGGAGCTGTTTTTT CASSPDSRANTGELFF
TRBJ2-2 . TRBV7-2 . TGTGCCAGCAGCTTAGCGGGTAGGGGCGCTGGCACCGGGGAGCTGTTTTTT CASSLAGRGAGTGELFF
TRBJ2-2 TRBD2 TRBV4-3 . TGCGCCAGCAGCCATTTTTTAGCGGGGGGATCCGGGGAGCTGTTTTTT CASSHFLAGGSGELFF
TRBJ1-6 . TRBV19 . TGTGCCAGTAGTGCCATGACTACGAGTCAATATAATTCACCCCTCCACTTT CASSAMTTSQYNSPLHF
TRBJ1-1 . TRBV7-9 large TGTGCCAGCAGCTTAGACACGAACACTGAAGCTTTCTTT CASSLDTNTEAFF
TRBJ2-7 . TRBV5-1 . TGCGCCAGCAGCTTGGATGGAGGGGTATCCTACGAGCAGTACTTC CASSLDGGVSYEQYF
TRBJ2-1 . TRBV10-1 . TGCGCCAGCAGTGTAACCGGAGATGAGCAGTTCTTC CASSVTGDEQFF
TRBJ2-2 . TRBV11-3 . TGTGCCAGCAGCCAGGGACACCTGACCGGGGAGCTGTTTTTT CASSQGHLTGELFF
TRBJ1-1 . TRBV2 few TGTGCCAGCCGTCCTAATATGAACACTGAAGCTTTCTTT CASRPNMNTEAFF
TRBJ2-7 . TRBV2 . TGTGCCAGCAGTGATATGGACGAGCAGTACTTC CASSDMDEQYF
TRBJ1-1 . TRBV9 . TGTGCCAGCAGCGCGGGGTGGGGACGGCGCGAAGCTTTCTTT CASSAGWGRREAFF
TRBJ2-5 . TRBV5-1 . TGCGCCAGCAGCTTTTCGGGCAGCACTATCAATCCTAAAGAGACCCAGTACTTC CASSFSGSTINPKETQYF
TRBJ2-1 . TRBV10-1 . TGCGCCAGCAGTGAGTCTACAGACTTACAGTTCTTC CASSESTDLQFF
TRBJ1-5 . TRBV5-1 . TGCGCCAGCAGCTTGGAGGGTTATCAGCCCCAGCATTTT CASSLEGYQPQHF
TRBJ2-1 TRBD1 TRBV7-9 . TGTGCCAGCAGCTTAGACCCGACAGGGGAGTACAATGAGCAGTTCTTC CASSLDPTGEYNEQFF
TRBJ2-1 . TRBV27 once TGTGCCAGCAGTTCCGAGGGGGATAGCTCCTACAATGAGCAGTTCTTC CASSSEGDSSYNEQFF
TRBJ2-2 . TRBV5-1 . TGCGCCAGCCTTGCGGAGGACGGGGAGCTGTTTTTT CASLAEDGELFF
TRBJ1-3 . TRBV13 few TGTGCCAGCAGCTTGGGCCGCTACTCTGGAAACACCATATATTTT CASSLGRYSGNTIYF
TRBJ1-2 . TRBV4-2 once TGTGCCAGCAGCCAACTAGACCGGCCTGGCTACACCTTC CASSQLDRPGYTF